The source of this TCR beta chain is a study of cytomegalovirus exposure and HLA in healthy donors. In the PCR, 60 Vbeta and 13 Jbeta primers were used. Libraries were prepared by immunoSEQ multiplex PCR; TCRdb keeps only in-frame clonotypes and omits some of them. Found here are roughly 100,000 clones, about 80% of them singletons; the top ten hold roughly 1.9%. This CDR3 is 14 amino acids long. Germline V gives CDR1 SGHRS, CDR2 YFSETQ. This clone has a handful of counts. Its ends do not fully match the called genes, so a read error is possible. This sequence was found in a man younger than 40 in good health and CMV-seronegative. The sequencing sample was made of PBMCs. V gene TRBV5-1 combines with J gene TRBJ2-7; 10 bases agree with TRBD1. The CDR3 nucleotides read TGTGCCAGCAGCCTGGGACAGGGGAGATACGAGCAGTACTTC. Protein: CASSLGQGRYEQYF.